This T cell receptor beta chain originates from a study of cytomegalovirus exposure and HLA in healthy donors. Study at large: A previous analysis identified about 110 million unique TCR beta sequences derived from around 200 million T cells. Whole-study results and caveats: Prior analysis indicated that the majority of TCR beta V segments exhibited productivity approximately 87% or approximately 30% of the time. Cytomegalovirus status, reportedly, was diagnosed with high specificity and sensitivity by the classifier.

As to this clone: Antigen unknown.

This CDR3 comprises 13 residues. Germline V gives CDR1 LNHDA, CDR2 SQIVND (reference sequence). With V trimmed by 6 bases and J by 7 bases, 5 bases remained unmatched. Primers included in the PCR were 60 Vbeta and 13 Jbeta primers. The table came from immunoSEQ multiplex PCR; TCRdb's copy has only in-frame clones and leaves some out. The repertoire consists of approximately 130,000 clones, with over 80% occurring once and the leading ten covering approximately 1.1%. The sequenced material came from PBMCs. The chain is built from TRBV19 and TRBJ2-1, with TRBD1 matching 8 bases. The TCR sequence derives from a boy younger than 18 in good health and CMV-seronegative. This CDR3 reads CASSQGASNEQFF. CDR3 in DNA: TGTGCCAGTAGCCAGGGGGCCTCGAATGAGCAGTTCTTC.